This record concerns one T cell receptor (beta chain) sequence. A much larger clone sits a single nucleotide away, making a read error possible. Alongside a J-beta primer mix, a sample-barcoded 5' primer served in a second PCR lasting about 7 to 11 cycles. TCRdb reanalysed the 5' RACE reads using MiXCR and keeps one entry per CDR3 protein. The data hold over 600,000 distinct CDR3 sequences, with more than 50% observed a single time. The data are from a study of blood T cells in healthy people across ages. The CDR3 totals 14 residues. Germline-derived CDR1 and CDR2 are MNHEY and SMNVEV (reference sequence). The J segment lost 6 bases and the V segment lost 6 bases, leaving 2 bases of the junction unmatched.

The receptor's source is a middle-aged man in good health. The sample comprised blood. The rearrangement links TRBV27 to TRBJ2-1; 13 positions agree with TRBD2. As DNA, the CDR3 is TGTGCCAGCAGCCGGACTAGCGGGAGCAATGAGCAGTTCTTC. Translation gives CASSRTSGSNEQFF.